Below are 22 T cell receptor beta chains sequenced from a single sample in a study of shared clonotypes between healthy human individuals. This table comes from immunoSEQ multiplex PCR, and its TCRdb copy is limited to in-frame clones, with some not included. The sample consists of approximately 1,000,000 clones, 70% to 80% of them appearing once. The specimen sequenced was memory CD4+ T cells from PBMCs. The subset: CD45RA-negative fraction. The receptors derive from a man aged 18-30 years in good health. Some clones in this sample may be carry-over from other donors' samples.

This chain links TRBV25-1 with TRBJ2-1, with D tentatively TRBD1 (6 bases). The germline V gene encodes CDR1 MGHDK and CDR2 SYGVNS. Trimming removed 1 base from V and 4 bases from J, with 17 bases in between. The CDR3 has 17 residues. CDR3 region: CASSELGTGIQYNEQFF. CDR3 nucleotides: TGTGCCAGCAGTGAATTGGGCACAGGGATCCAGTACAATGAGCAGTTCTTC. Drawing the rest from reference TRBV25-1 and TRBJ2-1, the complete variable domain is EADIYQTPRYLVIGTGKKITLECSQTMGHDKMYWYQQDPGMELHLIHYSYGVNSTEKGDLSSESTVSRIRTEHFPLTLESARPSHTSQYLCASSELGTGIQYNEQFFGPGTRLTVL.

Concerning this clone itself: Other DNA sequences in the same sample also yield this CDR3. The chain couples TRBV5-1 to TRBJ2-5; 11 positions agree with TRBD2. Trimming took 2 bases from V and 5 from J; bases not matched to a gene: 5. Germline-derived CDR1 and CDR2 are SGHRS and YFSETQ. The CDR3 totals 15 residues. CDR3 in amino acids: CASSLLAGAGETQYF. CDR3 DNA sequence: TGCGCCAGCAGCTTACTAGCGGGAGCTGGGGAGACCCAGTACTTC.

The chain employs TRBV19 and TRBJ1-4, with 9 bases aligning to TRBD1. The CDR3 sequence is 15 residues long. The ends lost 6 bases at V and 5 bases at J; junction bases unmatched: 7. Germline V lookup: CDR1 LNHDA, CDR2 SQIVND (reference sequence). The CDR3 sequence is CASSPWDRANEKLFF. The CDR3, as DNA: TGTGCCAGTAGCCCCTGGGACAGGGCGAATGAAAAACTGTTTTTT.

The V and J genes are TRBV5-8 and TRBJ2-1; the D gene is possibly TRBD1 (7 bases). This CDR3 contains 15 residues. The germline gives CDR1 SGHTS, CDR2 YDEGEE. The V gene lost 4 bases and the J gene lost 5 bases, with 16 bases spanning the gap. CDR3 sequence reads: CASSGGGAFNNEQFF. In nucleotides, the CDR3 is TGTGCCAGCAGCGGAGGGGGCGCGTTCAACAATGAGCAGTTCTTC.

The CDR3 bases are TGTGCCAGCAGGGGCAGGCGGGAGACCCAGTACTTC. It is translated as CASRGRRETQYF. The rearrangement joins TRBV7-9 to TRBJ2-5; unclear D gene. Trimming took off 6 bases at V and 5 bases at J, with 10 bases between the two ends. Per germline, CDR1 SEHNR and CDR2 FQNEAQ (reference sequence). This CDR3 contains 12 residues.

The chain combines TRBV6-4 with TRBJ1-5; D ambiguous. CDR1 and CDR2 (germline): MRHNA, SNTAGT. The CDR3 sequence is 11 residues long. Trimming removed 3 bases from V and 7 bases from J, with 4 bases in between. In DNA form, the CDR3 reads TGTGCCAGCAGTGAGGGGCAGCCCCAGCATTTT. This gives the protein CASSEGQPQHF.

This clone has just one count. This chain links TRBV9 with TRBJ2-1; weak D call: TRBD2 (6 bases). This CDR3 spans 14 amino acids. V gave up 4 bases and J gave up 8 bases, with 16 bases separating them. Per germline, CDR1 SGDLS and CDR2 YYNGEE. This chain's CDR3 is CASSIRTGEDEQFF. The CDR3 DNA follows: TGTGCCAGCAGCATACGGACTGGGGAGGATGAGCAGTTCTTC.

Note on this clone: In the same sample, other DNA sequences code for this CDR3. The chain is built from TRBV4-3 and TRBJ2-5; D gene ambiguous. CDR3 size: 15 residues. Trimming pared 0 bases from V and 5 bases from J, leaving 13 bases between. Germline V CDR1 and CDR2: LGHNA, YSLEER. The CDR3 sequence: CASSQEGGFGETQYF. Here the CDR3 DNA reads TGCGCCAGCAGCCAAGAAGGTGGATTTGGGGAGACCCAGTACTTC.

This clone was observed a handful of times. This chain connects TRBV5-5 to TRBJ1-1, with D possibly matching TRBD1 (6 bases). Germline CDR1 reads SGHKS; CDR2 reads YYEKEE (reference sequence). Trimming removed 1 base at V and 0 bases at J, with 10 bases between. The CDR3 runs 15 residues. The CDR3 nucleotides are TGTGCCAGCAGCTTGTGGGACATGTTGAACACTGAAGCTTTCTTT. Its translation: CASSLWDMLNTEAFF.

This CDR3 reads CASSLDPRRAYEQYF. The CDR3 DNA reads TGTGCCAGCAGCTTAGATCCCCGACGAGCCTACGAGCAGTACTTC. The chain combines TRBV11-2 with TRBJ2-7; D is uncertain. The germline CDR1 and CDR2 sequences are SGHAT and FQNNGV. V lost 0 bases and J 2 bases, leaving 11 bases between the germline ends. The CDR3 spans 15 residues.

This chain connects TRBV20-1 to TRBJ1-4; D not certain. Per germline, CDR1 DFQATT and CDR2 SNEGSKA (reference sequence). The CDR3 spans 11 residues. Deletions cut 6 bases from V and 5 bases from J, with 7 bases between. The CDR3 sequence: CSAQKNEKLFF. In nucleotides, the CDR3 is TGCAGTGCACAGAAGAATGAAAAACTGTTTTTT.

The chain couples TRBV5-6 to TRBJ2-5, with 10 bases that match TRBD2. The germline gives CDR1 SGHDT, CDR2 YYEEEE. Trimming took 5 bases from V and 4 from J; bases not matched to a gene: 5. The length of the CDR3 is 14 residues. The CDR3 DNA reads as TGTGCCAGCAGTTCACTAGCGGGAACAGAGACCCAGTACTTC. Translated: CASSSLAGTETQYF.

The V and J genes are TRBV6-1 and TRBJ1-5, with D tentatively TRBD1 (5 bases). Deletions cut 5 bases from V and 10 bases from J, with 18 bases between. CDR3 size: 14 residues. Germline V gives CDR1 MNHNS, CDR2 SASEGT. CDR3 protein: CASSTPDSQSPQHF. The CDR3 DNA is TGTGCCAGCAGTACTCCCGACAGTCAGAGTCCCCAGCATTTT.

The V and J genes are TRBV7-9 and TRBJ1-5; D is undetermined. Per the germline V gene, CDR1 is SEHNR and CDR2 is FQNEAQ (reference sequence). This CDR3 spans 14 amino acids. V was clipped by 3 bases and J by 0 bases, with 6 bases between them. The CDR3 reads CASSFTDSNQPQHF. CDR3 sequence (DNA): TGTGCCAGCAGCTTTACAGATAGCAATCAGCCCCAGCATTTT.

The V gene is TRBV7-3, the J gene TRBJ2-5; D gene ambiguous. The CDR3 has 13 amino acids. CDR1 and CDR2 (germline): SGHTA, FQGTGA. V was pared by 4 bases and J by 4 bases, with 10 bases between. The CDR3 nucleotides read TGTGCCAGCAGCTCGAACGTGGGAGAGACCCAGTACTTC. Encoded protein: CASSSNVGETQYF.

The V gene is TRBV6-6, the J gene TRBJ1-2, with unresolved D. Trimming stripped 6 bases from V and 3 bases from J, with 14 bases between. The length of the CDR3 is 14 residues. The V gene's germline CDR1 is MNHNY and CDR2 SVGAGI (reference sequence). The CDR3 region has the DNA TGTGCCAGCAGCCCGCGGCAGCACGACTATGGCTACACCTTC. Protein product: CASSPRQHDYGYTF.

This clone has just one count. CDR3 in DNA: TGCGCCAGCAGCCACGGGTCGGGGCTGTACGAGCAGTACTTC. Protein product: CASSHGSGLYEQYF. This chain links TRBV5-1 with TRBJ2-7, with D possibly called TRBD1 or TRBD2 (5 bases each). The germline V gene encodes CDR1 SGHRS and CDR2 YFSETQ. This CDR3 is 14 amino acids long. With 4 bases removed from V and 4 bases from J, the gap between germline ends came to 15 bases.

This clone was picked up one time. The chain couples TRBV14 to TRBJ2-6; the D gene is possibly TRBD2 (5 bases). CDR1 and CDR2 from the germline V gene are SGHDN and FVKESK. V shed 5 bases and J shed 0 bases, with 11 bases lying between them. This CDR3 contains 16 residues. The DNA of the CDR3 is TGTGCCAGCAGCTTATCCCGGGACTCTGGGGCCAACGTCCTGACTTTC. This codes for CASSLSRDSGANVLTF.

The chain is built from TRBV7-9 and TRBJ2-7; possibly TRBD1 for D (6 bases). The germline CDR1 and CDR2 sequences are SEHNR and FQNEAQ (reference sequence). The germline V and J ends were trimmed by 7 bases and 4 bases, with 17 bases remaining between them. CDR3 length: 14 residues. CDR3 residues: CASMRTGTSYEQYF. The CDR3 DNA is TGTGCCAGCATGCGAACAGGGACCTCATACGAGCAGTACTTC.

The genes are TRBV30 and TRBJ2-5; D remains unclear. The CDR3 contains 12 residues. Trimming took 2 bases from V and 3 from J, leaving 7 bases between them. The V gene's germline CDR1 is GTSNPN and CDR2 SVGIG (reference sequence). CDR3 amino acids: CAWSSDEETQYF. The DNA of the CDR3 is TGTGCCTGGAGTTCGGACGAAGAGACCCAGTACTTC.

This clone was observed at least ten times. The rearrangement uses TRBV11-2 and TRBJ2-7; 7 nucleotides agree with TRBD2. The V gene end was trimmed by 5 bases and the J gene end by 3 bases; junction bases not matched to a gene: 7. CDR1 SGHAT and CDR2 FQNNGV come from the germline V gene. CDR3 length: 14 amino acids. CDR3 sequence (DNA): TGTGCCAGCAGCCCAATAGCGGGCCTCTACGAGCAGTACTTC. It yields the protein CASSPIAGLYEQYF.

This clone was seen just once. V is TRBV5-4 and J is TRBJ2-5; 7 bases match TRBD2. The V gene end was trimmed by 4 bases and the J gene end by 3 bases; junction bases not matched to a gene: 9. From germline, CDR1 is SGHNT and CDR2 YYREEE (reference sequence). The CDR3 runs to 15 residues. The CDR3 is CASSAERAGKETQYF. CDR3 sequence (DNA): TGTGCCAGCAGCGCCGAAAGAGCGGGAAAAGAGACCCAGTACTTC.